This TCR beta chain appears in the sequencing data of a study of shared clonotypes between healthy human individuals. Naive CD8 cells were CD45RO-negative, positively selected for CCR7, excluding terminally differentiated effector memory CD45RA+ cells. V was cut by 4 bases and J by 4 bases, with 8 bases left in between. The germline CDR1 and CDR2 sequences are SNHLY and FYNNEI. This CDR3 spans 12 amino acids. Some clones are missing from TCRdb's copy, which holds only in-frame ones; the method was immunoSEQ multiplex PCR. This sample carries around 700,000 clones, about 92% of them seen once, and the ten largest clones take 24%.

Material for sequencing was naive CD8+ T cells sorted from blood. The receptor's source is a man between 25 and 39 years old in good health. The chain has TRBV2 and TRBJ2-7; D perhaps matches TRBD2 (6 bases). CDR3 loop: CASSGGEYEQYF. DNA of the CDR3: TGTGCCAGCAGTGGGGGGGAATACGAGCAGTACTTC.